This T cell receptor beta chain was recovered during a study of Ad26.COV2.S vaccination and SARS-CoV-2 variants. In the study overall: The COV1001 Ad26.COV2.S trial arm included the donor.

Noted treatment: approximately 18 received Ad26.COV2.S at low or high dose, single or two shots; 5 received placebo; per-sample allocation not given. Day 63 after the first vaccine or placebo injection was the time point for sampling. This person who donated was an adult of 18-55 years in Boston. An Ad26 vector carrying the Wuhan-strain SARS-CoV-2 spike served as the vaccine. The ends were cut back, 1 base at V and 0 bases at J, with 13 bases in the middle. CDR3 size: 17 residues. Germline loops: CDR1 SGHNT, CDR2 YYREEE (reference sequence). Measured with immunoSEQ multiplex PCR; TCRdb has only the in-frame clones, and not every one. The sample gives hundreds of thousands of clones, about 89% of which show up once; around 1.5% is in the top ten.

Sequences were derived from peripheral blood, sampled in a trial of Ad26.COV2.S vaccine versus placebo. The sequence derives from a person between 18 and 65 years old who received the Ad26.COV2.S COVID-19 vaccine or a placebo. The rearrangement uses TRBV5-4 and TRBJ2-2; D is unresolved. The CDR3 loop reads CASSLYHLMTNTGELFF. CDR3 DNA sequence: TGTGCCAGCAGCTTGTATCACTTGATGACGAACACCGGGGAGCTGTTTTTT.